A selection of T cell receptor beta chains follows, all from one sample in a study of blood T cell repertoires in COVID-19. Only in-frame clones appear in the TCRdb table, and some are missing; sequencing was by immunoSEQ multiplex PCR. Here the sample spans tens of thousands of clones, about 80% being singletons. Input material: peripheral blood. The receptors were sampled from a man in his 70s with acute or convalescent COVID-19. CDR3s include the opening cysteine and the closing phenylalanine or tryptophan. D genes are given only for firm matches. Some rows have no size entry. The others give once, few or many, or a class for an expanded clone.

clone size	D gene	V gene	J gene	CDR3 DNA	CDR3 protein
-	-	TRBV9	TRBJ1-2	TGTGCCAGCAGCGTAGGGGAGGGATGGGGCTACACCTTC	CASSVGEGWGYTF
-	-	TRBV11-3	TRBJ2-7	TGTGCCAGCAGCTCATTAGGGGCGTACGAGCAGTACTTC	CASSSLGAYEQYF
-	TRBD1	TRBV19	TRBJ1-1	TGTGCCAGTAGTCCTCTTGACAGGGGTAGCACTGAAGCTTTCTTT	CASSPLDRGSTEAFF
-	TRBD1	TRBV27	TRBJ1-1	TGTGCCAGCAGTTACCCGGGACAGGGGACGTTCCTTTTCTTT	CASSYPGQGTFLFF
-	TRBD1	TRBV25-1	TRBJ1-5	TGTGCCAGCAGTGGAAGAGGGGGCTTTCAGCCCCAGCATTTT	CASSGRGGFQPQHF
-	-	TRBV15	TRBJ1-4	TGTGCCACCAGCAGAGATATAGTAGATCGGGGGAAACTGTTTTTT	CATSRDIVDRGKLFF
-	-	TRBV11-2	TRBJ2-5	TGTGCCAGCAGCTTAGATCGGGAGACCCAGTACTTC	CASSLDRETQYF
-	-	TRBV30	TRBJ2-1	TGTGCCTGGAGTGACCAGCGGACCTCCTACAATGAGCAGTTCTTC	CAWSDQRTSYNEQFF
-	TRBD1	TRBV6-5	TRBJ1-2	TGTGCCAGCAGCCCCGGGACAGGGGGCCTTGGCTACACCTTC	CASSPGTGGLGYTF
-	-	TRBV5-1	TRBJ1-1	TGCGCCAGCAGCTGGGGCAGGGTCACTGAAGCTTTCTTT	CASSWGRVTEAFF
-	TRBD1	TRBV18	TRBJ2-5	TGTGCCAGCTCACCTCCAGGGGGAGAGACCCAGTACTTC	CASSPPGGETQYF
-	-	TRBV3-1/TRBV3-2	TRBJ2-7	TGTGCCAGCAGGGACTCCCGCCTCGAGCAGTACTTC	CASRDSRLEQYF
-	-	TRBV5-4	TRBJ2-3	TGTGCCAGCAGCTTGGACGCAGGGAACACAGATACGCAGTATTTT	CASSLDAGNTDTQYF
-	-	TRBV15	TRBJ2-3	TGTGCCACCAGCTCTCGGGAGGATACGCAGTATTTT	CATSSREDTQYF
-	-	TRBV7-8	TRBJ2-7	TGTGCCAGCAGCTTAGGACAACTGTACGAGCAGTACTTC	CASSLGQLYEQYF
-	-	TRBV18	TRBJ1-2	TGTGCCAGCTCACCACAGACCGGGAACCTCTACGGCTACACCTTC	CASSPQTGNLYGYTF
-	TRBD2	TRBV30	TRBJ2-1	TGTGCCTGGACAAGACCGGGACTAGCGGGATACAATGAGCAGTTCTTC	CAWTRPGLAGYNEQFF
-	TRBD1	TRBV27	TRBJ1-2	TGTGCCAGCAGTATGGGACAGGGGGGTGGCTACACCTTC	CASSMGQGGGYTF
-	TRBD2	TRBV5-1	TRBJ2-7	TGCGCCAGCAGCAGGCGGAGAGGGACTAGCGGGGATACCTACGAGCAGTACTTC	CASSRRRGTSGDTYEQYF
-	TRBD1	TRBV23-1	TRBJ1-1	TGCGCCAGCAGTCAACGACAGGGGGCCGGTGAAGCTTTCTTT	CASSQRQGAGEAFF
-	TRBD1	TRBV5-1	TRBJ2-1	TGCGCCAGCAGCCTCACCCGACAGGGATTCACAAATGAGCAGTTCTTC	CASSLTRQGFTNEQFF
few	TRBD1	TRBV18	TRBJ1-2	TGTGCCAGCAAAGCAGACAGGGACTCTGGCTACACCTTC	CASKADRDSGYTF
-	TRBD1	TRBV7-8	TRBJ1-5	TGTGCCAGCAGCTTAGCTTTCTCCAGGGGGCCTAAGAATCAGCCCCAGCATTTT	CASSLAFSRGPKNQPQHF
-	-	TRBV3-1/TRBV3-2	TRBJ2-1	TGTGCCAGCAGCCAACAAAGCGAGCAGTTCTTC	CASSQQSEQFF
-	-	TRBV25-1	TRBJ1-2	TGTGCCAGCAGTTCCTTCGGCTATGGCTACACCTTC	CASSSFGYGYTF
-	-	TRBV5-1	TRBJ2-2	TGCGCCAGCAGTTCTACGTCGGACAGCATAAACACCGGGGAGCTGTTTTTT	CASSSTSDSINTGELFF
-	TRBD2	TRBV29-1	TRBJ2-7	TGCAGCGTCGGGGGGGGACTAGCGGGACTAGAAACCTACGAGCAGTACTTC	CSVGGGLAGLETYEQYF
few	TRBD1	TRBV10-3	TRBJ2-5	TGTGCCATCAGTGGAGACACAGGGGGCCGGCAACAAGAGACCCAGTACTTC	CAISGDTGGRQQETQYF
-	TRBD1	TRBV10-3	TRBJ1-2	TGTGCCATCAGTGAGCTCCAGGGGGAAGGTGGCTACACCTTC	CAISELQGEGGYTF
-	-	TRBV10-3	TRBJ2-3	TGTGCCATCAGCATTGGGGCGGGAAGAAATACGCAGTATTTT	CAISIGAGRNTQYF
-	-	TRBV19	TRBJ1-1	TGTGCCAGTAGGGACACCTTAGGGTACACTGAAGCTTTCTTT	CASRDTLGYTEAFF